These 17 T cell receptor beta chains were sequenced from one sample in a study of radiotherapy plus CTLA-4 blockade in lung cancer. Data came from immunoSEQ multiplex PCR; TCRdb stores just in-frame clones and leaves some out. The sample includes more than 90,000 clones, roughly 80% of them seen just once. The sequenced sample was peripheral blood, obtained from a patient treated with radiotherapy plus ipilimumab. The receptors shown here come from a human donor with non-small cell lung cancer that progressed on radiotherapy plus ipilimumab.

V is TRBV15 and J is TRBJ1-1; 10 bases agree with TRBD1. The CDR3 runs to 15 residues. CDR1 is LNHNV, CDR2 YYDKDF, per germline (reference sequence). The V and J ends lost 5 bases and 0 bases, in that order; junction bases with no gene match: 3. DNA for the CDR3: TGTGCCACCAGCCTAGGGACAGGGGTGAACACTGAAGCTTTCTTT. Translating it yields CATSLGTGVNTEAFF.

The CDR3, as DNA: TGTGCCAGCAGCTCCGGACAGGGTGATCAGCCCCAGCATTTT. The encoded protein is CASSSGQGDQPQHF. The genes are TRBV7-9 and TRBJ1-5, with TRBD1 identical over 8 bases. Germline V lookup: CDR1 SEHNR, CDR2 FQNEAQ (reference sequence). The CDR3 loop spans 14 amino acids. V shed 4 bases, J shed 5 bases, and the junction held 4 bases outside the gene matches.

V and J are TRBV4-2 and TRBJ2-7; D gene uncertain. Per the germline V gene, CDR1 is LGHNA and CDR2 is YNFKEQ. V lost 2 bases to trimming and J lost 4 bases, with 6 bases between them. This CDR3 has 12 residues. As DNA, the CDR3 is TGTGCCAGCAGCCAATCTCTATACGAGCAGTACTTC. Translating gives CASSQSLYEQYF.

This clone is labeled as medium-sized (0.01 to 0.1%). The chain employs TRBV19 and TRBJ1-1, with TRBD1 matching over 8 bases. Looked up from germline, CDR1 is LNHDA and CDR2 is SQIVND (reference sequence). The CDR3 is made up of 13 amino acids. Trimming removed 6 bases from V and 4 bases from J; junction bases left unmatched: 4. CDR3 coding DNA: TGTGCCAGTAGGATGGACAGGGTCACTGAAGCTTTCTTT. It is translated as CASRMDRVTEAFF.

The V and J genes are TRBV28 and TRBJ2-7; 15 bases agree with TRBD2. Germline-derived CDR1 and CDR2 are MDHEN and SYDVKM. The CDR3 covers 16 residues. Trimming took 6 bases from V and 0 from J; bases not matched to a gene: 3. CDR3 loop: CASRRTSGRASYEQYF. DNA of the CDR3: TGTGCCAGCAGACGGACTAGCGGGAGGGCCTCCTACGAGCAGTACTTC.

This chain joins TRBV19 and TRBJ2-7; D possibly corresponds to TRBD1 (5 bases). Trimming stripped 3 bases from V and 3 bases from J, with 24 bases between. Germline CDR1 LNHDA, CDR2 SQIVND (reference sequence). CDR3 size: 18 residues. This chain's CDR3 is CASSIAAGSWAVNYEQYF. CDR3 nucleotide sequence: TGTGCCAGTAGTATCGCTGCAGGGTCGTGGGCGGTCAACTACGAGCAGTACTTC.

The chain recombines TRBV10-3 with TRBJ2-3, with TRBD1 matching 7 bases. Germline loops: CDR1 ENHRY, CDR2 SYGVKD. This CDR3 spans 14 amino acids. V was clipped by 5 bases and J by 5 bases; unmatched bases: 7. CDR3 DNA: TGTGCCATCAGTTTTGACAGGGCAATAGATACGCAGTATTTT. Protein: CAISFDRAIDTQYF.

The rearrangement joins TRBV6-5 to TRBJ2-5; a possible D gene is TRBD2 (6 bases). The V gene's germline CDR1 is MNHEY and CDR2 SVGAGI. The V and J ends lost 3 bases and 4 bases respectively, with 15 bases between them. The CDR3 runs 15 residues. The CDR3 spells CASSYLGGAGETQYF. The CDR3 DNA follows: TGTGCCAGCAGTTATCTTGGCGGGGCCGGAGAGACCCAGTACTTC.

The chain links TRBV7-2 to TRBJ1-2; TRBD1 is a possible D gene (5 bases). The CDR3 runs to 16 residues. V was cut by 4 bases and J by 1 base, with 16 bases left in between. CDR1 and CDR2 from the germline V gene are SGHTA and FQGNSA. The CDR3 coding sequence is TGTGCCAGCAGCTCTGGGACGGACGATATTAACTATGGCTACACCTTC. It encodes CASSSGTDDINYGYTF.

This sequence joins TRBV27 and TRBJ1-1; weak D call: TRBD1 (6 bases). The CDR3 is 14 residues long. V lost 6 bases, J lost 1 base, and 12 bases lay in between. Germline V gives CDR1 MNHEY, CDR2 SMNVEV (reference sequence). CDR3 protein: CASRVGGQNTEAFF. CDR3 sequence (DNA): TGTGCCAGCAGGGTGGGGGGGCAGAACACTGAAGCTTTCTTT.

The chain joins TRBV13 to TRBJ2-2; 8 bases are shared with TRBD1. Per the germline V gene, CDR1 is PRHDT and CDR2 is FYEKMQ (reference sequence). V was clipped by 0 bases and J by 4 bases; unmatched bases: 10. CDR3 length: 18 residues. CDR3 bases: TGTGCCAGCAGCTTAGGGGACAGGGAATACTATGGCACCGGGGAGCTGTTTTTT. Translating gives CASSLGDREYYGTGELFF.

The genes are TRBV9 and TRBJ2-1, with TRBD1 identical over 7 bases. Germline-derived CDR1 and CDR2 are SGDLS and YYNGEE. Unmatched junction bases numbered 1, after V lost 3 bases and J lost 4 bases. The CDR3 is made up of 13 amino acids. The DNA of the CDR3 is TGTGCCAGCAGCGGGGACAGTTACAATGAGCAGTTCTTC. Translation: CASSGDSYNEQFF. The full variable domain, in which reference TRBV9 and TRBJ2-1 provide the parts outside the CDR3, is DSGVTQTPKHLITATGQRVTLRCSPRSGDLSVYWYQQSLDQGLQFLIQYYNGEERAKGNILERFSAQQFPDLHSELNLSSLELGDSALYFCASSGDSYNEQFFGPGTRLTVL.

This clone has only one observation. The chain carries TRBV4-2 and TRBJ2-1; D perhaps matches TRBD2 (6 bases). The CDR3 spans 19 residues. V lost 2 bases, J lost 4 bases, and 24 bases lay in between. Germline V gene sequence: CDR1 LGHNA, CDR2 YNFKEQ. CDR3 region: CASSQRVSPGLPPYNEQFF. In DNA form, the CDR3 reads TGTGCCAGCAGCCAAAGAGTATCTCCGGGACTCCCGCCTTACAATGAGCAGTTCTTC.

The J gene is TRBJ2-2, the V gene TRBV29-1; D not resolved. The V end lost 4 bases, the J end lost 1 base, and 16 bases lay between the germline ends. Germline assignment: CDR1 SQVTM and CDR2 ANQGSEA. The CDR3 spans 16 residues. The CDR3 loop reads CSVVSRSGMNTGELFF. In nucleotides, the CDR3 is TGCAGCGTTGTTTCTAGGAGTGGGATGAACACCGGGGAGCTGTTTTTT.

The CDR3, as DNA: TGTGCCAGCAGCCAGAGCACAGATACGCAGTATTTT. Translating it yields CASSQSTDTQYF. The chain carries TRBV5-4 and TRBJ2-3; D is uncertain. V lost 4 bases, J lost 0 bases, and 3 bases lay in between. Germline CDR1 is SGHNT and CDR2 is YYREEE (reference sequence). There are 12 residues in the CDR3.

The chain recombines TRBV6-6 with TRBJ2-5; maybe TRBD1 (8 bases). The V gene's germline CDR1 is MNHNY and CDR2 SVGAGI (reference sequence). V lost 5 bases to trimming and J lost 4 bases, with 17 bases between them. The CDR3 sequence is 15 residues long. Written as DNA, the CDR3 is TGTGCCAGCAGTACGCACACAGGGGGGGGAGAGACCCAGTACTTC. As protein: CASSTHTGGGETQYF.

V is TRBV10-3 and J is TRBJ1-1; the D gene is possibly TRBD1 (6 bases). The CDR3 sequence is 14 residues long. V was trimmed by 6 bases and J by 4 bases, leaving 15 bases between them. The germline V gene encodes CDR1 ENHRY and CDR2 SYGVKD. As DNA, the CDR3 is TGTGCCATCAGGAGTTACAGGGTGAGCACTGAAGCTTTCTTT. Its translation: CAIRSYRVSTEAFF.